One and the same sample provided the 9 T cell receptor beta chains below, sequenced in a study of T cell responses to AZD1222 COVID-19 vaccine. Method: immunoSEQ multiplex PCR; TCRdb's copy keeps in-frame clones and lacks some. The table has approximately 150,000 clones, 91% seen once; the top ten hold 1.4% to 1.5%. The sequenced sample was peripheral blood, obtained on day 0 of AZD1222 vaccination. The origin of the receptors is an adult in good health.

The genes are TRBV18 and TRBJ1-2; the D is unclear. V dropped 2 bases and J dropped 8 bases, with 18 bases sitting between them. The CDR3 loop spans 15 amino acids. Germline CDR1 reads KGHSH; CDR2 reads LQKENI. The CDR3 nucleotides are TGTGCCAGCTCACCAACGACCTCTCCCGGCGGCGGCTACACCTTC. Its protein product is CASSPTTSPGGGYTF.

This clone was seen only a few times. This chain joins TRBV18 and TRBJ1-2; tentative D call: TRBD1 (5 bases). The V and J ends lost 2 bases and 3 bases respectively, with 7 bases between them. This CDR3 contains 13 residues. CDR1 is KGHSH, CDR2 LQKENI, per germline. Here the CDR3 DNA reads TGTGCCAGCTCACCAGGGGACGACTATGGCTACACCTTC. Its translation: CASSPGDDYGYTF.

The chain carries TRBV27 and TRBJ2-5; 7 nucleotides line up with TRBD2. The germline CDR1 and CDR2 sequences are MNHEY and SMNVEV (reference sequence). The length of the CDR3 is 16 residues. V was pared by 3 bases and J by 7 bases, with 14 bases of the junction left unmatched. CDR3 sequence (DNA): TGTGCCAGCAGTTTGCGGGCTAGCGGCCCCGGAGGGACCCAGTACTTC. Protein product: CASSLRASGPGGTQYF.

The chain joins TRBV5-4 to TRBJ2-5; D possibly uses TRBD1 or TRBD2 (5 bases each). V lost 4 bases and J 7 bases, leaving 20 bases between the germline ends. The CDR3 has 15 residues. CDR1 and CDR2 (germline): SGHNT, YYREEE (reference sequence). The CDR3 is CASSAEDGADWTQYF. CDR3 bases: TGTGCCAGCAGCGCGGAGGACGGGGCCGATTGGACCCAGTACTTC.

The rearrangement joins TRBV7-8 to TRBJ1-6, with D unresolved. Looked up from germline, CDR1 is SGHVS and CDR2 is FQNEAQ. The CDR3 is made up of 15 amino acids. V was shortened by 1 base and J by 11 bases, with 15 bases between the two germline ends. The CDR3 protein is CASSLVEGISTPLHF. In DNA form, the CDR3 reads TGTGCCAGCAGCTTAGTAGAGGGCATTTCGACACCCCTCCACTTT.

This chain connects TRBV7-6 to TRBJ1-1; weak D call: TRBD1 (5 bases). The CDR3 runs 16 residues. Germline lookup yields CDR1 SGHVS and CDR2 FNYEAQ. Trimming pared 5 bases from V and 2 bases from J, leaving 18 bases between. The CDR3 loop reads CASSRHRREANTEAFF. The CDR3 DNA reads as TGTGCCAGCAGCAGACACAGGCGGGAGGCAAACACTGAAGCTTTCTTT.

The chain carries TRBV19 and TRBJ1-1, with D maybe TRBD1 (5 bases). Between the trimmed V and J ends, which lost 0 bases and 0 bases, there was a span of 11 bases. Germline V CDR1 and CDR2: LNHDA, SQIVND (reference sequence). CDR3 length: 16 residues. The DNA of the CDR3 is TGTGCCAGTAGTATAGAAATGGGGCGGATGAACACTGAAGCTTTCTTT. Protein: CASSIEMGRMNTEAFF.

The chain is built from TRBV4-3 and TRBJ1-4; the D is unclear. CDR1 and CDR2 (germline): LGHNA, YSLEER. The CDR3 contains 16 residues. V was shortened by 0 bases and J by 3 bases, with 11 bases between the two germline ends. The CDR3 nucleotides read TGCGCCAGCAGCCAAGACGGGCAGCTTGCTAATGAAAAACTGTTTTTT. It codes for CASSQDGQLANEKLFF.

The genes are TRBV5-6 and TRBJ1-1; no firm D call. V lost 2 bases to trimming and J lost 5 bases, with 7 bases between them. The CDR3 runs to 12 residues. Germline V gene lookup returns CDR1 SGHDT and CDR2 YYEEEE. CDR3 sequence: CASSFASTEAFF. The CDR3 DNA follows: TGTGCCAGCAGCTTCGCGTCGACTGAAGCTTTCTTT.